This record covers a single T cell receptor beta chain. These data belong to a study of shared clonotypes between healthy human individuals. The overall study: CD4 naive cells filled three plates per donor, CD4 memory three, CD8 naive two and CD8 memory one.

Germline V gives CDR1 MGHRA, CDR2 YSYEKL. The CDR3 runs to 17 residues. V dropped 4 bases and J dropped 0 bases, with 16 bases sitting between them. Across several immunoSEQ plates, the genomic DNA of each subset was split evenly. Under the authors' procedure: Junction-only immunoSEQ data arrived without quality scores, meaning filtering differed. Here immunoSEQ multiplex PCR was the method, and the copy in TCRdb shows in-frame clones only, minus some. V and J calls and clone size come straight from that table; D and trimming were deduced from the DNA. The sample includes about 980,000 clones, 76% seen only once; the top ten take approximately 1.5%. Splitting the CD4+ cells yielded a CD45RA+ naive subset and a CD45RA-negative memory subset.

This chain uses TRBV4-1 with TRBJ1-3; D unclear. Sequenced sample: memory CD4+ T cells sorted from blood. Subset noted: CD45RA-negative fraction. The sequence was collected from a young man in good health. The CDR3 bases are TGCGCCAGCAGCCCTCCAGGTCCCTTCAGCTCTGGAAACACCATATATTTT. It is translated as CASSPPGPFSSGNTIYF.